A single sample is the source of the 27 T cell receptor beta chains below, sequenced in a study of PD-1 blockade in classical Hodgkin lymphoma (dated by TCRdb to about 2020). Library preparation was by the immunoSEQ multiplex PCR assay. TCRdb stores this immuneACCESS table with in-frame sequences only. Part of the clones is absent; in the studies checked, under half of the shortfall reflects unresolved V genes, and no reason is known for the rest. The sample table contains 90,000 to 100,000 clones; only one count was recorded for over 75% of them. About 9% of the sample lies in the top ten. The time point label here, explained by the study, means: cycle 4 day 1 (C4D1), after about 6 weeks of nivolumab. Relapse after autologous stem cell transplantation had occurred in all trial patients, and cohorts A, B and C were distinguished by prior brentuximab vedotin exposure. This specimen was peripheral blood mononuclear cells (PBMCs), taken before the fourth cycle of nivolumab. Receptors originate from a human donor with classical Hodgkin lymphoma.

The CDR3: CSVTSGSGTGELFF. In DNA form, the CDR3 reads TGCAGCGTCACTAGCGGGAGTGGTACCGGGGAGCTGTTTTTT. The J gene is TRBJ2-2, the V gene TRBV29-1; the match to TRBD2 covers 11 bases. CDR1 and CDR2 (germline): SQVTM, ANQGSEA. Trimming took 6 bases from V and 5 from J; bases not matched to a gene: 5. The CDR3 is made up of 14 amino acids.

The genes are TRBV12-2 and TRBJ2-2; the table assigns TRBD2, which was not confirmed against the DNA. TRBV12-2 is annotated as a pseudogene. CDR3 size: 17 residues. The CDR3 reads CASRPVGAGVNTGELFF. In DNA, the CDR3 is TGTGCAAGTCGCCCGGTGGGAGCGGGGGTGAACACCGGGGAGCTGTTTTTT.

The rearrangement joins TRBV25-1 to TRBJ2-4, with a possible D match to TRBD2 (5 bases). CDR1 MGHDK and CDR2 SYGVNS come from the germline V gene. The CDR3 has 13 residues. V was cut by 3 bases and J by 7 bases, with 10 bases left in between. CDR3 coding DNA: TGTGCCAGCAGTGAGGCGGGTGGGAACATTCAGTACTTC. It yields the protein CASSEAGGNIQYF.

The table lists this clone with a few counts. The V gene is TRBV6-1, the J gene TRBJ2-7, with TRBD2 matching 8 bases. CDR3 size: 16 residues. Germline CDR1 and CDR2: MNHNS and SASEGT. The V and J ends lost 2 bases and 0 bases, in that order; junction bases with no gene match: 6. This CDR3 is CASSERRLATSYEQYF. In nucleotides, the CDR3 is TGTGCCAGCAGTGAACGTAGACTAGCGACCTCCTACGAGCAGTACTTC.

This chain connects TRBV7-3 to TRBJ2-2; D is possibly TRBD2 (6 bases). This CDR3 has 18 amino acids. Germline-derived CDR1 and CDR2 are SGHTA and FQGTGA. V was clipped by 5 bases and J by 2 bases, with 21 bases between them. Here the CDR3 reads CASSPTTSWAPNTGELFF. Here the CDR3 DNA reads TGTGCCAGCAGCCCTACGACTAGTTGGGCTCCCAACACCGGGGAGCTGTTTTTT. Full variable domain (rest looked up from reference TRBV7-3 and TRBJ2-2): GAGVSQTPSNKVTEKGKYVELRCDPISGHTALYWYRQSLGQGPEFLIYFQGTGAADDSGLPNDRFFAVRPEGSVSTLKIQRTERGDSAVYLCASSPTTSWAPNTGELFFGEGSRLTVL.

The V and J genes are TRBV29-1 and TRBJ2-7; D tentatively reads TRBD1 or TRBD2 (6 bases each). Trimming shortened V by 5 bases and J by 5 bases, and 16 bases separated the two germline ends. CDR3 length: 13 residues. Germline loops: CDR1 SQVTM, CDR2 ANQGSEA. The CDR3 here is CSVSRGGIHEQYF. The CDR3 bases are TGCAGCGTTTCCAGGGGAGGAATCCACGAGCAGTACTTC.

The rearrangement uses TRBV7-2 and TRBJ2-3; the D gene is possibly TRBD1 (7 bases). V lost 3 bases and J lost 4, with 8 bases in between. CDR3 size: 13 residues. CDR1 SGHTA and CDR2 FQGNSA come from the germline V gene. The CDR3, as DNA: TGTGCCAGCAGCTTCAGGGGGGCAGATACGCAGTATTTT. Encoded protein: CASSFRGADTQYF.

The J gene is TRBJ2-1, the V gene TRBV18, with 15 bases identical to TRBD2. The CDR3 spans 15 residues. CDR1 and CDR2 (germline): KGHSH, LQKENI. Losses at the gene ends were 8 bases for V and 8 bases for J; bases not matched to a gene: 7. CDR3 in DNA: TGTGCCAGCACCCCCGGGACTAGCGGGAGGTATGAGCAGTTCTTC. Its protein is CASTPGTSGRYEQFF.

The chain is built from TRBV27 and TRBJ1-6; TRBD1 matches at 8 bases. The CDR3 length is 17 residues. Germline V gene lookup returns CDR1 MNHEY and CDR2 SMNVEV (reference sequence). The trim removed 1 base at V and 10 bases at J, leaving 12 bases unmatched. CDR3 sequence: CASSLYIGQGGSSPLHF. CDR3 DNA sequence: TGTGCCAGCAGTTTATACATCGGACAGGGCGGTTCATCACCCCTCCACTTT.

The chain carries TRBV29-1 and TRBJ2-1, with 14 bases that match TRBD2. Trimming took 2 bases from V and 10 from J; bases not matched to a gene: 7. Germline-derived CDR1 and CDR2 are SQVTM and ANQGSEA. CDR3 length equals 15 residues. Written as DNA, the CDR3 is TGCAGCGTTGAATCGGGACTAGCGGGAGTAGGGGAGCAGTTCTTC. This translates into CSVESGLAGVGEQFF.

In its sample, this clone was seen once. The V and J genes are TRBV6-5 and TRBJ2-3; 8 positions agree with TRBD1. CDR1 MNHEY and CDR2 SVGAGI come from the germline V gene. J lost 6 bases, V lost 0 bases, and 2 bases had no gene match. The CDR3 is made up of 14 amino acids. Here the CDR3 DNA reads TGTGCCAGCAGTTACTCGGACAGGGCCGATACGCAGTATTTT. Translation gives CASSYSDRADTQYF.

The CDR3 loop is CASSESLRAEAFF. The CDR3 coding sequence is TGCGCCAGCAGTGAGTCCTTGAGGGCTGAAGCTTTCTTT. The chain recombines TRBV10-2 with TRBJ1-1; D is unclear. V was pared by 0 bases and J by 6 bases, with 8 bases between. Germline V lookup: CDR1 WSHSY, CDR2 SAAADI. CDR3 length: 13 residues.

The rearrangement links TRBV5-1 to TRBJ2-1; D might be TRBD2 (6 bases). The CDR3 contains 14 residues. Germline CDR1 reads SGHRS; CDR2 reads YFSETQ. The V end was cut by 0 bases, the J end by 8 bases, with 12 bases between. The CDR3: CASSLAVEGDEQFF. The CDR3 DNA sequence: TGCGCCAGCAGCTTGGCCGTGGAGGGCGATGAGCAGTTCTTC. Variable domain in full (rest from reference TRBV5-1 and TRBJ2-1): KAGVTQTPRYLIKTRGQQVTLSCSPISGHRSVSWYQQTPGQGLQFLFEYFSETQRNKGNFPGRFSGRQFSNSRSEMNVSTLELGDSALYLCASSLAVEGDEQFFGPGTRLTVL.

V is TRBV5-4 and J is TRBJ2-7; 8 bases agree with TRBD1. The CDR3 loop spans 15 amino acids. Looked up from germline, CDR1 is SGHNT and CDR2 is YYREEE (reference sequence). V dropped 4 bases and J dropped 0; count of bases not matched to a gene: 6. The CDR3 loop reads CASSHRGSSSYEQYF. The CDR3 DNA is TGTGCCAGCAGCCACAGGGGGTCAAGCTCCTACGAGCAGTACTTC.

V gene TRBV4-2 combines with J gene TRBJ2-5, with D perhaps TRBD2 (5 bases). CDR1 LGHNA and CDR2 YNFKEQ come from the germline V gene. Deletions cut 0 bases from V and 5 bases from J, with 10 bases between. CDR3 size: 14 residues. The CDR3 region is CASSQDPSLETQYF. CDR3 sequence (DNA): TGTGCCAGCAGCCAAGATCCTAGCTTGGAGACCCAGTACTTC.

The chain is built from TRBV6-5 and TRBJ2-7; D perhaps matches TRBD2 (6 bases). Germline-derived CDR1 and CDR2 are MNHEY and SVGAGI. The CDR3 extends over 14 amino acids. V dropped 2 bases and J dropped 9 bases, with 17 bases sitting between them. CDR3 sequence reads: CASSYDAGSPGQYF. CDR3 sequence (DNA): TGTGCCAGCAGTTACGACGCGGGGAGCCCAGGGCAGTACTTC.

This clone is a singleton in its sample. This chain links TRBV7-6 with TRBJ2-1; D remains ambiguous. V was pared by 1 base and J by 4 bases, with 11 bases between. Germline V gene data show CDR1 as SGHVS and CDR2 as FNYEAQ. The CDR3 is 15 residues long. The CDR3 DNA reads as TGTGCCAGCAGCTTAGAACTCGGGTATTACAATGAGCAGTTCTTC. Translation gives CASSLELGYYNEQFF.

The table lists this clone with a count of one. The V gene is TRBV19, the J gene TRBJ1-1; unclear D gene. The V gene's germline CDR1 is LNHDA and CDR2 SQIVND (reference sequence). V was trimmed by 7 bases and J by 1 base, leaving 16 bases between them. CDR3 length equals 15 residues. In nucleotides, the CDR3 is TGTGCCAGTACCCCAGGACCGTCTTGGAACACTGAAGCTTTCTTT. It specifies CASTPGPSWNTEAFF.

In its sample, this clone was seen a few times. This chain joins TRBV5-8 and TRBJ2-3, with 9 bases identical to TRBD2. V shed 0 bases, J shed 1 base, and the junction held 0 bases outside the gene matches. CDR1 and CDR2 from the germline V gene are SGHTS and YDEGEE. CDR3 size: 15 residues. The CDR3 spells CASSLGTSGTDTQYF. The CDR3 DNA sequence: TGTGCCAGCAGCTTGGGGACTAGCGGCACAGATACGCAGTATTTT.

This CDR3 is CASSLGTQETQYF. CDR3 nucleotides: TGTGCCAGTAGTCTCGGGACTCAAGAGACCCAGTACTTC. V is TRBV19 and J is TRBJ2-5, with D possibly being TRBD2 (6 bases). CDR3 length: 13 residues. V was pared by 5 bases and J by 2 bases, with 9 bases between. Germline assignment: CDR1 LNHDA and CDR2 SQIVND (reference sequence).

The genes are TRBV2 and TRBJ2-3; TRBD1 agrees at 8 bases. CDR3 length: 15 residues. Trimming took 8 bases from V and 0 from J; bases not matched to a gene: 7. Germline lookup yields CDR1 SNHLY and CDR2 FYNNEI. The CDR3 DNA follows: TGTGCCAGCGCCGACAGGGGAGGAAGCACAGATACGCAGTATTTT. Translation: CASADRGGSTDTQYF.

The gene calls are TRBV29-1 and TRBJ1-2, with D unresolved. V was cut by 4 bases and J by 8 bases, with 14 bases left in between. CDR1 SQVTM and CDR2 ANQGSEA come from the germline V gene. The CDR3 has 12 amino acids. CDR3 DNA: TGCAGCGTTGGAACCGGGTATGGCGGCTACACCTTC. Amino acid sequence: CSVGTGYGGYTF.

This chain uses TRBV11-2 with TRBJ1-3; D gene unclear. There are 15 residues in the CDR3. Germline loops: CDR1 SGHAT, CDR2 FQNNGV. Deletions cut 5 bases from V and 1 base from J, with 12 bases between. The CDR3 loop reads CASSPRRVSGNTIYF. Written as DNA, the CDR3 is TGTGCCAGCAGCCCAAGGAGGGTTTCTGGAAACACCATATATTTT. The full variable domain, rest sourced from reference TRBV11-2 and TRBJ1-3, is EAGVAQSPRYKIIEKRQSVAFWCNPISGHATLYWYQQILGQGPKLLIQFQNNGVVDDSQLPKDRFSAERLKGVDSTLKIQPAKLEDSAVYLCASSPRRVSGNTIYFGEGSWLTVV.

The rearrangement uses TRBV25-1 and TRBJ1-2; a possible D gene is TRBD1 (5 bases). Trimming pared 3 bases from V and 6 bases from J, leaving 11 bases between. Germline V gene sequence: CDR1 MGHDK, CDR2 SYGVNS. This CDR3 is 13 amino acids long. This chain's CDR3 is CASSDGIGDGYTF. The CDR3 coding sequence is TGTGCCAGCAGTGACGGGATAGGGGATGGCTACACCTTC.

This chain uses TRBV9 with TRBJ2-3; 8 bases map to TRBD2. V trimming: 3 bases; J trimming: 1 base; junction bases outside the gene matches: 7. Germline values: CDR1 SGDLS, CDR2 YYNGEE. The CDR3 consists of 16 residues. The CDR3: CASSGYLGGGTDTQYF. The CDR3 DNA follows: TGTGCCAGCAGCGGATACCTCGGGGGGGGCACAGATACGCAGTATTTT.

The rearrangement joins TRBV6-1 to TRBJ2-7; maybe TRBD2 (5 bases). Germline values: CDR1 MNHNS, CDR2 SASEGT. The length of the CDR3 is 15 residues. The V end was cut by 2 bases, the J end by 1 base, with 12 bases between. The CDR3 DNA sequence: TGTGCCAGCAGTGAAAGAGGATCGGGGTCCTACGAGCAGTACTTC. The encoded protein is CASSERGSGSYEQYF.

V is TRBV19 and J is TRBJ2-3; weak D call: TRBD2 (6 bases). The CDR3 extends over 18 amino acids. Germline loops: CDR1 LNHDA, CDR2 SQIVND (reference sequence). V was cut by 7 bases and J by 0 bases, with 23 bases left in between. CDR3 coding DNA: TGTGCCAGTAATCCCTACGGGGGAGGAGGCTCTAGCACAGATACGCAGTATTTT. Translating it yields CASNPYGGGGSSTDTQYF. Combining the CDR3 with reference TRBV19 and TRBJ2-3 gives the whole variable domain DGGITQSPKYLFRKEGQNVTLSCEQNLNHDAMYWYRQDPGQGLRLIYYSQIVNDFQKGDIAEGYSVSREKKESFPLTVTSAQKNPTAFYLCASNPYGGGGSSTDTQYFGPGTRLTVL.